The 27 T cell receptor beta chains below were found in one sample sequenced in a study of blood T cell repertoires in COVID-19. Method: immunoSEQ multiplex PCR; TCRdb's copy keeps in-frame clones and lacks some. The data show approximately 200,000 clones, 75% to 90% seen once. Material for sequencing was PBMCs or T cells enriched from blood (not recorded which). All receptors derive from a man in his forties who had recovered from COVID-19.

This chain joins TRBV7-9 and TRBJ1-2, with 7 bases lining up with TRBD1. V dropped 2 bases and J dropped 0; count of bases not matched to a gene: 6. The CDR3 is 16 residues long. Per the germline V gene, CDR1 is SEHNR and CDR2 is FQNEAQ (reference sequence). CDR3 protein: CASSLKQGLTNYGYTF. CDR3 DNA sequence: TGTGCCAGCAGCTTAAAACAGGGGCTGACTAACTATGGCTACACCTTC.

The chain has TRBV19 and TRBJ1-2; TRBD1 is a possible D gene (5 bases). CDR1 and CDR2 (germline): LNHDA, SQIVND (reference sequence). This CDR3 region has 17 residues. V was pared by 7 bases and J by 2 bases, with 23 bases between. CDR3 residues: CASNPGFRGSLNYGYTF. For the CDR3, the DNA is TGTGCCAGTAACCCGGGGTTTCGGGGGAGCCTAAACTATGGCTACACCTTC. Variable domain in full (rest from reference TRBV19 and TRBJ1-2): DGGITQSPKYLFRKEGQNVTLSCEQNLNHDAMYWYRQDPGQGLRLIYYSQIVNDFQKGDIAEGYSVSREKKESFPLTVTSAQKNPTAFYLCASNPGFRGSLNYGYTFGSGTRLTVV.

This sequence joins TRBV28 and TRBJ1-2; 9 nucleotides align to TRBD1. Germline-derived CDR1 and CDR2 are MDHEN and SYDVKM. This CDR3 is built from 15 residues. V trimming: 4 bases; J trimming: 8 bases; junction bases outside the gene matches: 11. The CDR3 sequence: CASSSQGAGQGGYTF. The CDR3 DNA reads TGTGCCAGCAGTTCACAGGGGGCAGGTCAGGGAGGCTACACCTTC.

The chain links TRBV7-6 to TRBJ2-2, with 11 bases identical to TRBD2. V lost 6 bases and J lost 7; bases outside the gene matches: 10. The CDR3 runs to 16 residues. Germline loops: CDR1 SGHVS, CDR2 FNYEAQ. The CDR3 protein is CASSSLAGDRGGELFF. The CDR3 bases are TGTGCCAGCAGTTCACTAGCGGGAGATCGTGGCGGGGAGCTGTTTTTT.

The chain combines TRBV27 with TRBJ1-5; unclear D gene. V shed 7 bases and J shed 1 base, with 14 bases lying between them. CDR3 size: 15 residues. CDR1 and CDR2 from the germline V gene are MNHEY and SMNVEV (reference sequence). The CDR3, as DNA: TGTGCCAGCACCCTTTACGCCGGGAGCAATCAGCCCCAGCATTTT. It yields the protein CASTLYAGSNQPQHF.

This chain connects TRBV19 to TRBJ1-1, with 8 positions matching TRBD1. Germline CDR1 reads LNHDA; CDR2 reads SQIVND (reference sequence). V shed 7 bases and J 5 bases; nucleotides not matched to a gene: 9. The length of the CDR3 is 14 residues. CDR3 coding DNA: TGTGCCAGTATCCCAACAGGGGGGAGAACTGAAGCTTTCTTT. Amino acids: CASIPTGGRTEAFF.

The rearrangement joins TRBV5-8 to TRBJ2-1, with TRBD1 matching 8 bases. Trimming at V came to 5 bases and at J to 8 bases, leaving 9 bases not matched to a gene. CDR1 and CDR2 from the germline V gene are SGHTS and YDEGEE. The CDR3 has 14 amino acids. Here the CDR3 DNA reads TGTGCCAGCAGTCCGAGGACAGGGACGCATGAGCAGTTCTTC. Encoded protein: CASSPRTGTHEQFF. The whole variable domain, filled in from reference TRBV5-8 and TRBJ2-1, reads EAGVTQSPTHLIKTRGQQATLRCSPISGHTSVYWYQQALGLGLQFLLWYDEGEERNRGNFPPRFSGRQFPNYSSELNVNALELEDSALYLCASSPRTGTHEQFFGPGTRLTVL.

The sample holds a few counts of this clone. This rearrangement joins TRBV25-1 to TRBJ2-2; 7 bases are a match to TRBD2. Germline trimming cut 5 bases from V and 4 bases from J; bases unmatched to any gene: 4. In germline, CDR1 is MGHDK, CDR2 SYGVNS. CDR3 length: 14 amino acids. The CDR3 DNA reads as TGTGCCAGCAGTTCCCGCGGGGGCACCGGGGAGCTGTTTTTT. Its translation: CASSSRGGTGELFF.

The chain is built from TRBV5-1 and TRBJ1-1, with TRBD1 matching 7 bases. Germline loops: CDR1 SGHRS, CDR2 YFSETQ. The CDR3 covers 15 residues. V lost 5 bases and J lost 2; bases outside the gene matches: 9. The CDR3 sequence is CASRGSTGLNTEAFF. CDR3 DNA: TGCGCCAGCAGGGGTTCGACAGGGCTTAACACTGAAGCTTTCTTT.

A few counts support this clone. This chain joins TRBV4-2 and TRBJ1-4; TRBD1 might be the D (6 bases). Per germline, CDR1 LGHNA and CDR2 YNFKEQ. The CDR3 loop spans 15 amino acids. V gave up 1 base and J gave up 7 bases, with 13 bases separating them. CDR3 residues: CASSQVGGAVEKLFF. The CDR3 DNA follows: TGTGCCAGCAGCCAAGTGGGGGGGGCCGTTGAAAAACTGTTTTTT.

This clone was seen many times. The genes are TRBV27 and TRBJ2-5; 7 bases align to TRBD1. From germline, CDR1 is MNHEY and CDR2 SMNVEV (reference sequence). CDR3 length: 15 amino acids. V lost 10 bases and J lost 5; bases outside the gene matches: 16. This CDR3 is CATRSGGSNRETQYF. The CDR3 region has the DNA TGTGCCACCAGGTCAGGGGGTAGTAACCGGGAGACCCAGTACTTC.

V gene TRBV28 combines with J gene TRBJ1-5; D is possibly TRBD1 (6 bases). This CDR3 is 14 amino acids long. V lost 2 bases and J lost 6, with 11 bases in between. The germline CDR1 and CDR2 sequences are MDHEN and SYDVKM. This chain's CDR3 is CASSLRRGLQPQHF. CDR3 coding DNA: TGTGCCAGCAGTTTACGCAGGGGTCTTCAGCCCCAGCATTTT.

The J gene is TRBJ2-7, the V gene TRBV11-2; 12 nucleotides match TRBD2. Germline loops: CDR1 SGHAT, CDR2 FQNNGV. The V gene end was trimmed by 5 bases and the J gene end by 0 bases; junction bases not matched to a gene: 14. The CDR3 is made up of 19 amino acids. CDR3 bases: TGTGCCAGCAGCCCCCGGGTTCTTGGACTAGCGGGAAGCTCCTACGAGCAGTACTTC. This sequence encodes CASSPRVLGLAGSSYEQYF. Based on the CDR3 plus reference TRBV11-2 and TRBJ2-7, the full variable domain is EAGVAQSPRYKIIEKRQSVAFWCNPISGHATLYWYQQILGQGPKLLIQFQNNGVVDDSQLPKDRFSAERLKGVDSTLKIQPAKLEDSAVYLCASSPRVLGLAGSSYEQYFGPGTRLTVT.

This sequence joins TRBV29-1 and TRBJ2-7; TRBD2 matches at 11 bases. CDR1 and CDR2 from the germline V gene are SQVTM and ANQGSEA. The CDR3 contains 16 residues. Germline trimming cut 3 bases from V and 5 bases from J; bases unmatched to any gene: 12. The CDR3 sequence: CSVDLPSGRILDEQYF. In DNA form, the CDR3 reads TGCAGCGTTGATTTGCCTAGCGGGAGGATATTAGACGAGCAGTACTTC.

This sequence joins TRBV6-5 and TRBJ1-5; D gene unclear. Deletions cut 0 bases from V and 1 base from J, with 7 bases between. CDR1 and CDR2 from the germline V gene are MNHEY and SVGAGI. CDR3 length: 15 residues. CDR3 residues: CASSYSGVSNQPQHF. The CDR3 DNA reads TGTGCCAGCAGTTACTCGGGAGTCAGCAATCAGCCCCAGCATTTT.

The rearrangement links TRBV5-1 to TRBJ1-2; 7 nucleotides align to TRBD1. Germline V gene lookup returns CDR1 SGHRS and CDR2 YFSETQ. Trimming removed 4 bases from V and 4 bases from J; junction bases left unmatched: 4. The CDR3 is 13 amino acids. As DNA, the CDR3 is TGCGCCAGCAGCCGAGACAGGGCCTATGGCTACACCTTC. Residues: CASSRDRAYGYTF.

This chain uses TRBV18 with TRBJ2-1, with 8 bases that match TRBD1. V lost 3 bases, J lost 2 bases, and 3 bases stayed unmatched. CDR3 length: 15 residues. Per the germline V gene, CDR1 is KGHSH and CDR2 is LQKENI. The CDR3 here is CASSPDRATYNEQFF. For the CDR3, the DNA is TGTGCCAGCTCACCGGACAGGGCCACCTACAATGAGCAGTTCTTC.

This chain uses TRBV2 with TRBJ1-2, with 8 bases that match TRBD1. Unmatched junction bases numbered 2, after V lost 7 bases and J lost 1 base. The CDR3 covers 13 residues. Germline loops: CDR1 SNHLY, CDR2 FYNNEI. CDR3 protein: CASIGQGNYGYTF. CDR3 in DNA: TGTGCCAGCATCGGACAGGGTAACTATGGCTACACCTTC.

The chain combines TRBV7-9 with TRBJ1-1, with D perhaps matching TRBD1 (6 bases). CDR3 length equals 14 residues. Trimming removed 8 bases from V and 4 bases from J, with 17 bases in between. Germline CDR1 SEHNR, CDR2 FQNEAQ (reference sequence). CDR3 protein: CASSSYRAGTEAFF. CDR3 coding DNA: TGTGCCAGCTCTTCATACAGGGCTGGCACTGAAGCTTTCTTT.

V is TRBV3-1 (or the pseudogene TRBV3-2) and J is TRBJ2-3; TRBD2 matches at 7 bases. Trimming cost V 3 bases and J 6 bases; bases outside gene matches: 6. There are 14 residues in the CDR3. CDR1 and CDR2 from the germline V gene are LGHDT and YNNKEL (reference sequence). The CDR3 sequence is CASSHGQRGDTQYF. In DNA, the CDR3 is TGTGCCAGCAGCCATGGGCAGCGGGGCGATACGCAGTATTTT.

The chain combines TRBV30 with TRBJ1-3; TRBD1 might be the D (5 bases). The ends were cut back, 1 base at V and 5 bases at J, with 6 bases in the middle. Per the germline V gene, CDR1 is GTSNPN and CDR2 is SVGIG (reference sequence). The CDR3 is made up of 12 amino acids. For the CDR3, the DNA is TGTGCCTGGAGTGAGGGGAGAAACACCATATATTTT. It yields the protein CAWSEGRNTIYF. The full variable domain, completed using reference TRBV30 and TRBJ1-3, is SQTIHQWPATLVQPVGSPLSLECTVEGTSNPNLYWYRQAAGRGLQLLFYSVGIGQISSEVPQNLSASRPQDRQFILSSKKLLLSDSGFYLCAWSEGRNTIYFGEGSWLTVV.

This clone has a single count. This chain joins TRBV29-1 and TRBJ2-3, with 9 positions matching TRBD1. V dropped 8 bases and J dropped 2; count of bases not matched to a gene: 5. Germline CDR1 is SQVTM and CDR2 is ANQGSEA. The CDR3 extends over 13 amino acids. The CDR3 sequence is CSLRTGVTDTQYF. Written as DNA, the CDR3 is TGCAGCCTAAGGACAGGGGTCACAGATACGCAGTATTTT.

A note on this clone: This specimen includes other DNA sequences encoding the same CDR3. The chain is built from TRBV3-1 (or the pseudogene TRBV3-2) and TRBJ2-7, with D uncertain. V was cut by 2 bases and J by 3 bases, with 5 bases left in between. Germline CDR1 is LGHDT and CDR2 is YNNKEL (reference sequence). There are 12 residues in the CDR3. CDR3 nucleotide sequence: TGTGCCAGCAGCCAACGGGTCTACGAGCAGTACTTC. Encoded protein: CASSQRVYEQYF.

The rearrangement joins TRBV27 to TRBJ2-1, with D tentatively TRBD1 (5 bases). V was clipped by 0 bases and J by 4 bases, with 10 bases between them. Germline-derived CDR1 and CDR2 are MNHEY and SMNVEV (reference sequence). This CDR3 contains 15 residues. This chain's CDR3 is CASSLSRTLYNEQFF. The DNA for the CDR3 is TGTGCCAGCAGTTTATCCAGGACACTATACAATGAGCAGTTCTTC.

V is TRBV6-1 and J is TRBJ1-2; 7 bases line up with TRBD1. CDR1 and CDR2 (germline): MNHNS, SASEGT. The CDR3 is made up of 15 amino acids. J lost 1 base, V lost 3 bases, and 5 bases had no gene match. CDR3 residues: CASSEGQSFNYGYTF. DNA for the CDR3: TGTGCCAGCAGTGAGGGACAGTCATTTAACTATGGCTACACCTTC.

The chain is built from TRBV15 and TRBJ1-2; possibly TRBD1 for D (6 bases). V lost 1 base, J lost 3 bases, and 15 bases lay in between. The CDR3 length is 16 residues. CDR1 is LNHNV, CDR2 YYDKDF, per germline (reference sequence). As DNA, the CDR3 is TGTGCCACCAGCAGAGCGCCAGGGGCAGTTGACTATGGCTACACCTTC. Protein: CATSRAPGAVDYGYTF.

This clone was counted a single time. This chain uses TRBV7-9 with TRBJ2-2; 7 bases fit TRBD2. This CDR3 comprises 16 residues. Germline values: CDR1 SEHNR, CDR2 FQNEAQ (reference sequence). With 1 base clipped from V and 5 bases from J, the junction kept 7 bases outside the gene matches. CDR3 protein: CASSLEGGELTGELFF. CDR3 nucleotide sequence: TGTGCCAGCAGCTTAGAGGGAGGGGAATTGACCGGGGAGCTGTTTTTT.